This T cell receptor beta chain stems from a study of vaccination effects on CD4 cells after COVID-19. The ends were cut back, 3 bases at V and 8 bases at J, with 19 bases in the middle. This CDR3 region has 15 residues. Germline lookup yields CDR1 GTSNPN and CDR2 SVGIG (reference sequence). Findings of the study overall: Sampling in the study covered few convalescent patients and included no early post-infection timepoints. Clonal contraction was marked in infection- and vaccine-induced clones late after vaccination.

In the ViraFEST assay, antigen-specific CD4+ clonotypes were identified by expansion after peptide-pool stimulation. Isolating CD4+ T cells followed ten to eleven days of culture. Vaccination of participants consisted of two doses of either the BNT162b2 or mRNA-1273 vaccine. Profiled with immunoSEQ multiplex PCR; TCRdb holds only in-frame clones, not every one. This sample has about 30,000 clones, with roughly 71% found just once. This clone was detected once. Its target is not known. The source was CD4+ T cells from PBMCs cultured with HCoV-OC43 spike peptides, collected after COVID-19 vaccination. As for subset: HCoV-OC43 spike overlapping peptide pool stimulation. The sequence was obtained from a human donor who received a COVID-19 vaccine. V is TRBV30 and J is TRBJ1-4; D gene unclear. Here the CDR3 reads CAWSPIAAGPEKLFF. The CDR3 DNA is TGTGCCTGGAGCCCCATCGCCGCAGGTCCCGAAAAACTGTTTTTT.